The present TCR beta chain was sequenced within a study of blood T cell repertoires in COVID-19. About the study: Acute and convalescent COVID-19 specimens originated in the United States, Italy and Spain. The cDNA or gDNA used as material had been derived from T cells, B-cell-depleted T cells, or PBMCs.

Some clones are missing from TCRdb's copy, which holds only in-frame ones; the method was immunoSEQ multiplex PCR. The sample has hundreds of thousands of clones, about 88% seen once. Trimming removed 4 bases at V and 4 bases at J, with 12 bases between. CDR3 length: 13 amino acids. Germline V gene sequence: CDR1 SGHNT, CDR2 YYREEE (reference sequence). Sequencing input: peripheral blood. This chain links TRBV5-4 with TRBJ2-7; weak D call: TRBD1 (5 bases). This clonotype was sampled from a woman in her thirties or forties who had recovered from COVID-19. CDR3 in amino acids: CASSTREGYEQYF. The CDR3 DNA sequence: TGTGCCAGCAGCACCAGGGAAGGGTACGAGCAGTACTTC. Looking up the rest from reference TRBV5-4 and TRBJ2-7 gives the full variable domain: ETGVTQSPTHLIKTRGQQVTLRCSSQSGHNTVSWYQQALGQGPQFIFQYYREEENGRGNFPPRFSGLQFPNYSSELNVNALELDDSALYLCASSTREGYEQYFGPGTRLTVT.